This TCR beta chain was captured in a study of cytomegalovirus exposure and HLA in healthy donors. Germline V gene sequence: CDR1 SGDLS, CDR2 YYNGEE. CDR3 size: 16 residues. Trimming pared 0 bases from V and 5 bases from J, leaving 16 bases between. 13 Jbeta primers and 60 Vbeta primers were used for the PCR. Here immunoSEQ multiplex PCR was the method, and the copy in TCRdb shows in-frame clones only, minus some. The table lists about 130,000 clones, approximately 82% of them singletons. The V call is TRBV9, the J call TRBJ2-3, with D perhaps matching TRBD1 (6 bases). Sample: PBMCs. The TCR sequence derives from a man in his forties or fifties in good health and CMV-seronegative. In DNA form, the CDR3 reads TGTGCCAGCAGCGTAGAGGGGGTAGAGGGGGTAGATACGCAGTATTTT. Its protein product is CASSVEGVEGVDTQYF. Full variable domain (rest looked up from reference TRBV9 and TRBJ2-3): DSGVTQTPKHLITATGQRVTLRCSPRSGDLSVYWYQQSLDQGLQFLIQYYNGEERAKGNILERFSAQQFPDLHSELNLSSLELGDSALYFCASSVEGVEGVDTQYFGPGTRLTVL.